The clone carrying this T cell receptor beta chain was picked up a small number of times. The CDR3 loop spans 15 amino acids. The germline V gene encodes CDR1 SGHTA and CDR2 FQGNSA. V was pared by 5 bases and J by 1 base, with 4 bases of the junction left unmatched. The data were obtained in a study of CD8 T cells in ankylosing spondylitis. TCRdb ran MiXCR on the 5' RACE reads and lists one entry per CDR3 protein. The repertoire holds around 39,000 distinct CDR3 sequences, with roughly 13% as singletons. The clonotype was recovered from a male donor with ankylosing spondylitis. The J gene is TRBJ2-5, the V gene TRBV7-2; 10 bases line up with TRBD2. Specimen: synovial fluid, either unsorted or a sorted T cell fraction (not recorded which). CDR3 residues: CASSPTSGFQETQYF. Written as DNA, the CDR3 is TGTGCCAGCAGCCCGACTAGCGGGTTCCAAGAGACCCAGTACTTC.